The sequence of this T cell receptor (beta chain) was determined in a study of CD8 T cells in ankylosing spondylitis. Findings and caveats of the study: What appeared characteristic of ankylosing spondylitis blood was a TCR beta motif of several highly homologous variants. There was reportedly significant enrichment of clones that were disease-linked in matched ankylosing spondylitis synovial fluid.

This clonotype was observed many times. Its specificity is not known. Making the TCR beta libraries involved quantitative 5'-RACE with molecular barcodes. Using its own MiXCR run on the 5' RACE reads, TCRdb lists one record per CDR3 protein. Of about 540,000 distinct CDR3 sequences listed, roughly an eighth are singletons. The germline V gene encodes CDR1 SGHRS and CDR2 YFSETQ. The germline V and J ends were trimmed by 1 base and 7 bases, with 18 bases remaining between them. This CDR3 contains 15 residues. The sequence was obtained from a male donor with ankylosing spondylitis. The sample was blood, either unsorted or a sorted T cell fraction (not recorded which). The rearrangement uses TRBV5-1 and TRBJ2-7; TRBD2 is a possible D gene (6 bases). CDR3 DNA: TGCGCCAGCAGCTTGTCTGGGGAGGCTCAGAAGGAGCAGTACTTC. Protein sequence: CASSLSGEAQKEQYF.